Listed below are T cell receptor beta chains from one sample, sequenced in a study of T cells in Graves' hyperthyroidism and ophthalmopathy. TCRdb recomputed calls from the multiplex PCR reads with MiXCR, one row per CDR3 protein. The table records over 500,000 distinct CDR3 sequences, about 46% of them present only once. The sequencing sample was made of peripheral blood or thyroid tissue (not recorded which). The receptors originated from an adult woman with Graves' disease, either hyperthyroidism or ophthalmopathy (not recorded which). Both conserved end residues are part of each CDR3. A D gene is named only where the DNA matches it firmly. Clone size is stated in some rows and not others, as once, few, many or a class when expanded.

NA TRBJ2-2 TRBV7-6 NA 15 TGTGCCAGCAGCGTGCGGACACTAAGCACCGGGGAGCTGTTTTTT CASSVRTLSTGELFF
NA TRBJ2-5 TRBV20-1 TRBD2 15 TGCAGTGCAAAGACTTCACTAGCGAATATCGAGACCCAGTACTTC CSAKTSLANIETQYF
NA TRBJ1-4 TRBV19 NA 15 TGTGCCAGTAGTATAGAAACGGCGGCTAATGAAAAACTGTTTTTT CASSIETAANEKLFF
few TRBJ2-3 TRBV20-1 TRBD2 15 TGCAGTGCTAGAGATCGGCTAGCGGGAGTAATTGCGCAGTATTTT CSARDRLAGVIAQYF
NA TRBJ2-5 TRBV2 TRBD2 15 TGTGCCAGCAGTGAGGGCGGGGGATTCCAAGAGACCCAGTACTTC CASSEGGGFQETQYF
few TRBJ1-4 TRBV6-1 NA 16 TGTGCCAGCAGTGAATCCCCCGCGGGGGGGCTGGAAAAACTGTTTTTT CASSESPAGGLEKLFF
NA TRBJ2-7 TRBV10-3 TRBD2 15 TGTGCCATCAGATCCGGGACTAGCGGGAGCGACGAGCAGTACTTC CAIRSGTSGSDEQYF
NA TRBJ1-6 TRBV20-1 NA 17 TGCAGTGCCTTCCCGGAGGGCCGAATGCCCTATAATTCACCCCTCCACTTT CSAFPEGRMPYNSPLHF
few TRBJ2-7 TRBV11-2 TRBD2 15 TGTGCCAGCAGCTCTCCCGGGACTAGCTTCTACGAGCAGTACTTC CASSSPGTSFYEQYF
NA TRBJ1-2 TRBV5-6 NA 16 TGTGCCAGCAGCCCCCACGGATCAGGGCGAGGATATGGCTACACCTTC CASSPHGSGRGYGYTF
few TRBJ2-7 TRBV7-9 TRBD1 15 TGTGCCAGCAGCTTATCCCGGGACAGAAACTACGAGCAGTACTTC CASSLSRDRNYEQYF
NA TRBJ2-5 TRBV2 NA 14 TGTGCCAGCAGCTCCGGGACTGCTAAAGAGACCCAGTACTTC CASSSGTAKETQYF
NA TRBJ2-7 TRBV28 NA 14 TGTGCCAGCAGCCGCGGCGGGAAGTTCTACGAGCAGTACTTC CASSRGGKFYEQYF
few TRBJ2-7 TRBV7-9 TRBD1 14 TGCGCCAGCAGCTTTGCGGACAGGAACTACGAGCAGTACTTC CASSFADRNYEQYF
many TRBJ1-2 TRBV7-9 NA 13 TGTGCCAGCAGCTTAGCGGCGACAGGTGGCTACACCTTC CASSLAATGGYTF
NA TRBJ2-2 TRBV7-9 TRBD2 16 TGTGCCAGCAGCACTAGCGGGAGGGCCGACACCGGGGAGCTGTTTTTT CASSTSGRADTGELFF
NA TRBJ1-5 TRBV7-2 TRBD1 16 TGTGCCAGCAGCACGAGACAGGGTAGGAGCAATCAGCCCCAGCATTTT CASSTRQGRSNQPQHF
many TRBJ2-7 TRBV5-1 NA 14 TGTGCCAGCAGCTTAACGGGGACCTCCTACGAGCAGTACTTC CASSLTGTSYEQYF
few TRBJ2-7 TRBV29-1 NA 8 TGCAGCGTTGAAGGGGAGTGCTTC CSVEGECF
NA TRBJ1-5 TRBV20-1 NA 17 TGCAGTGCTAGAGAGTCCTCGGACATCGTTAGCAATCAGCCCCAGCATTTT CSARESSDIVSNQPQHF
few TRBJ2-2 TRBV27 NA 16 TGTGCCAGCAGTTTAACTAGACTCGCGAACACCGGGGAGCTGTTTTTT CASSLTRLANTGELFF
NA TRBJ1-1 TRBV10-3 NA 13 TGTGCCATCAGTGAGTCGCCGAACACTGAAGCTTTCTTT CAISESPNTEAFF
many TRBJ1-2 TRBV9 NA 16 TGTGCCAGCAGCCCCGTTTCAGGCCTGATGGGCTATGGCTACACCTTC CASSPVSGLMGYGYTF
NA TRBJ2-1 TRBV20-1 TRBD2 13 TGCAGTGCTAGGAGGAGAGCGGGAGGTAGGAAGTTCTTC CSARRRAGGRKFF
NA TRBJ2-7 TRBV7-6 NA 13 TGTGCCAGCAGCCAGGTCGGCTTTAACGAGCAGTACTTC CASSQVGFNEQYF
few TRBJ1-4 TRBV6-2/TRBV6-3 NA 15 TGTGCCAGCAACGCCGTGGGACACGGGGATGAAAAACTGTTTTTT CASNAVGHGDEKLFF
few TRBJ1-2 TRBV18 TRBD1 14 TGTGCCAGCTCACCCGGGGACAGCACCTATGGCTACACCTTC CASSPGDSTYGYTF
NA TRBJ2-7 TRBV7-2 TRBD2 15 TGTGCCAGCAGCATTAGACTAGCGGGGGCCTACGAGCAGTACTTC CASSIRLAGAYEQYF
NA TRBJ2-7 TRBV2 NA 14 TGTGCCAGCAGTGTTGATAGCGTGAGCTACGAGCAGTACTTC CASSVDSVSYEQYF
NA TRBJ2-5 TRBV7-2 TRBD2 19 TGTGCCAGCAGCTTAACACCGGGACTAGAAGACTTGTACCAAGAGACCCAGTACTTC CASSLTPGLEDLYQETQYF
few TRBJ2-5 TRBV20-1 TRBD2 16 TGCAGTGCTAAACTCGAGCGGGAGAGTAGGTCGGAGACCCAGTACTTC CSAKLERESRSETQYF
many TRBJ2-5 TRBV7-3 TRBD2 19 TGTGCCAGCAGCTTAGGAGCCACCACGACTAGCGGGGATCAAGAGACCCAGTACTTC CASSLGATTTSGDQETQYF
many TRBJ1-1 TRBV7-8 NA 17 TGTGCCAGCAGCTTAGCGCGGAGGGGGAGTAAGAACACTGAAGCTTTCTTT CASSLARRGSKNTEAFF
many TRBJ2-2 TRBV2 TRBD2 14 TGTGCCAGCAGTGTACAGCGGGAGGGCGGGGAGCTGTTTTTT CASSVQREGGELFF